These T cell receptor beta chains were read from a single sample in a study of blood T cell repertoires in COVID-19. Method: immunoSEQ multiplex PCR; TCRdb's copy keeps in-frame clones and lacks some. The sample carries more than 200,000 clones, just over 90% recorded once. Sample: PBMCs or T cells enriched from blood (not recorded which). The receptors were sampled from a young woman who had recovered from COVID-19. Both conserved end residues are part of each CDR3. Each record gives: V gene, D gene, clone size, J gene, CDR3 protein, CDR3 DNA. The D gene is left open where the match is weak. Clone size, where shown, is once, few, many, or a class for clones that have expanded.

V: TRBV10-2; D: NA; size: once; J: TRBJ1-1; CDR3: CASRQGRIEAFF; DNA: TGCGCCAGCAGACAGGGCCGGATCGAAGCTTTCTTT
V: TRBV3-1/TRBV3-2; D: NA; size: NA; J: TRBJ1-2; CDR3: CASSYGGEYGYTF; DNA: TGTGCCAGCAGTTATGGGGGGGAATATGGCTACACCTTC
V: TRBV25-1; D: TRBD1; size: NA; J: TRBJ1-2; CDR3: CASSEGTGQGYTF; DNA: TGTGCCAGCAGTGAGGGGACAGGGCAAGGCTACACCTTC
V: TRBV12-3/TRBV12-4; D: NA; size: NA; J: TRBJ1-2; CDR3: CASIDERYGYTF; DNA: TGTGCCAGCATCGATGAGCGATATGGCTACACCTTC
V: TRBV19; D: NA; size: NA; J: TRBJ1-1; CDR3: CASSIYRMNTEAFF; DNA: TGTGCCAGTAGTATATACAGGATGAACACTGAAGCTTTCTTT
V: TRBV7-9; D: TRBD2; size: NA; J: TRBJ2-1; CDR3: CASSSNLAGDSYNEQFF; DNA: TGTGCCAGCAGCTCGAATCTAGCGGGGGATTCCTACAATGAGCAGTTCTTC
V: TRBV12-3/TRBV12-4; D: NA; size: NA; J: TRBJ1-2; CDR3: CASSPQGYGYTF; DNA: TGTGCCAGCAGTCCACAGGGCTATGGCTACACCTTC
V: TRBV5-1; D: TRBD1; size: NA; J: TRBJ1-3; CDR3: CASSFLPGQGAGNTIYF; DNA: TGCGCCAGCAGTTTCTTACCGGGACAGGGCGCTGGAAACACCATATATTTT
V: TRBV6-2/TRBV6-3; D: NA; size: NA; J: TRBJ1-1; CDR3: CASSYGESTEAFF; DNA: TGTGCCAGCAGTTATGGAGAGAGCACTGAAGCTTTCTTT
V: TRBV18; D: TRBD1; size: NA; J: TRBJ1-2; CDR3: CASSLAGGSRGYTF; DNA: TGTGCCAGCTCACTGGCAGGGGGCTCTCGTGGCTACACCTTC
V: TRBV5-4; D: NA; size: NA; J: TRBJ1-2; CDR3: CASSANRERPYGYTF; DNA: TGTGCCAGCAGCGCAAACAGGGAGCGGCCCTATGGCTACACCTTC
V: TRBV5-1; D: NA; size: NA; J: TRBJ1-3; CDR3: CASSLDGLEGNTIYF; DNA: TGCGCCAGCAGCTTGGACGGCCTGGAGGGAAACACCATATATTTT
V: TRBV5-1; D: TRBD1; size: NA; J: TRBJ1-2; CDR3: CASSESGQESYGYTF; DNA: TGCGCCAGCAGCGAATCGGGACAGGAGAGCTATGGCTACACCTTC
V: TRBV7-2; D: TRBD1; size: few; J: TRBJ2-7; CDR3: CASSLGGQGYEQYF; DNA: TGTGCCAGCAGCTTAGGGGGACAGGGCTACGAGCAGTACTTC
V: TRBV7-2; D: NA; size: NA; J: TRBJ2-1; CDR3: CASSLGAYEQFF; DNA: TGTGCCAGCAGCTTAGGCGCGTATGAGCAGTTCTTC
V: TRBV3-1/TRBV3-2; D: NA; size: few; J: TRBJ1-3; CDR3: CASSSYRVPSGNTIYF; DNA: TGTGCCAGCAGCTCATACCGGGTCCCCTCTGGAAACACCATATATTTT
V: TRBV19; D: NA; size: NA; J: TRBJ1-4; CDR3: CASSIGGNSEKLFF; DNA: TGTGCCAGTAGTATTGGGGGGAACAGTGAAAAACTGTTTTTT
V: TRBV2; D: TRBD1; size: NA; J: TRBJ1-5; CDR3: CASSEALGTGHNQPQHF; DNA: TGTGCCAGCAGTGAAGCGCTTGGGACAGGCCACAATCAGCCCCAGCATTTT
V: TRBV7-9; D: TRBD1; size: once; J: TRBJ2-5; CDR3: CASSSRGLETQYF; DNA: TGTGCCAGCAGCTCCAGGGGGCTGGAGACCCAGTACTTC
V: TRBV7-9; D: TRBD1; size: NA; J: TRBJ1-1; CDR3: CASTIWDGQGNTEAFF; DNA: TGTGCCAGCACCATCTGGGATGGACAGGGGAACACTGAAGCTTTCTTT
V: TRBV5-6; D: NA; size: NA; J: TRBJ1-5; CDR3: CASSLGGLGGQPQHF; DNA: TGTGCCAGCAGCTTGGGGGGGCTAGGAGGTCAGCCCCAGCATTTT
V: TRBV9; D: NA; size: NA; J: TRBJ1-5; CDR3: CASSVEGNRPQHF; DNA: TGTGCCAGCAGCGTAGAGGGGAATCGGCCCCAGCATTTT
V: TRBV3-1/TRBV3-2; D: TRBD1; size: NA; J: TRBJ2-7; CDR3: CASSPSTGGSYEQYF; DNA: TGTGCCAGCAGCCCGTCGACAGGGGGCTCCTACGAGCAGTACTTC
V: TRBV19; D: NA; size: NA; J: TRBJ2-3; CDR3: CASSIDRFLTDTQYF; DNA: TGTGCCAGTAGTATAGACAGGTTTCTTACGGATACGCAGTATTTT
V: TRBV21-1; D: NA; size: once; J: TRBJ1-6; CDR3: CASSKVCGNSRNSPLHF; DNA: TGTGCCAGCAGCAAAGTGTGTGGTAACAGTAGAAATTCACCCCTCCACTTT
V: TRBV4-2; D: TRBD1; size: NA; J: TRBJ1-2; CDR3: CASSLRTGGDGYTF; DNA: TGTGCCAGCAGCCTCCGGACAGGGGGGGATGGCTACACCTTC
V: TRBV5-1; D: NA; size: NA; J: TRBJ2-2; CDR3: CASSLDRGALGELFF; DNA: TGCGCCAGCAGCTTGGACCGGGGGGCCTTAGGGGAGCTGTTTTTT
V: TRBV7-3; D: NA; size: NA; J: TRBJ1-1; CDR3: CASSLKRLDTEAFF; DNA: TGTGCCAGCAGCTTAAAGAGGTTGGACACTGAAGCTTTCTTT
V: TRBV5-1; D: NA; size: NA; J: TRBJ1-1; CDR3: CASSRDTLNTEAFF; DNA: TGCGCCAGCAGCCGGGACACCTTGAACACTGAAGCTTTCTTT
V: TRBV7-9; D: NA; size: NA; J: TRBJ1-1; CDR3: CASSPGSWSTEAFF; DNA: TGTGCCAGCAGCCCGGGGAGTTGGAGCACTGAAGCTTTCTTT
V: TRBV11-3; D: NA; size: NA; J: TRBJ2-3; CDR3: CASSERAASTDTQYF; DNA: TGTGCCAGCAGCGAGCGGGCGGCCAGCACAGATACGCAGTATTTT
V: TRBV12-3/TRBV12-4; D: NA; size: NA; J: TRBJ1-2; CDR3: CASSFTENYGYTF; DNA: TGTGCCAGCAGTTTTACAGAGAACTATGGCTACACCTTC
V: TRBV20-1; D: TRBD1; size: NA; J: TRBJ1-1; CDR3: CSASPQGGTEAFF; DNA: TGCAGTGCTAGTCCCCAGGGGGGTACTGAAGCTTTCTTT
V: TRBV24-1; D: NA; size: NA; J: TRBJ2-7; CDR3: CATSDSREGSDEQYF; DNA: TGTGCCACCAGTGATTCCCGTGAGGGTTCCGACGAGCAGTACTTC
V: TRBV24-1; D: NA; size: once; J: TRBJ1-5; CDR3: CATSDPRARDQPQHF; DNA: TGTGCCACCAGTGATCCCAGGGCCCGGGATCAGCCCCAGCATTTT
V: TRBV18; D: TRBD1; size: NA; J: TRBJ2-7; CDR3: CASSPTGGDEQYF; DNA: TGTGCCAGCTCACCGACAGGGGGGGACGAGCAGTACTTC
V: TRBV21-1; D: NA; size: NA; J: TRBJ1-4; CDR3: CASSQMAGLTGGRVATEKLFF; DNA: TGTGCCAGCAGCCAAATGGCTGGTTTAACAGGGGGCCGGGTGGCGACTGAAAAACTGTTTTTT
V: TRBV9; D: TRBD2; size: NA; J: TRBJ2-3; CDR3: CASSPTPGREGPDTQYF; DNA: TGTGCCAGCAGCCCCACCCCAGGGAGGGAGGGTCCAGATACGCAGTATTTT
V: TRBV18; D: NA; size: NA; J: TRBJ1-2; CDR3: CASSPNEGLNYGYTF; DNA: TGTGCCAGCTCACCCAACGAGGGACTGAACTATGGCTACACCTTC
V: TRBV5-1; D: NA; size: NA; J: TRBJ2-7; CDR3: CASSLMFGGEQYF; DNA: TGCGCCAGCAGCTTGATGTTCGGGGGCGAGCAGTACTTC
V: TRBV4-2; D: NA; size: NA; J: TRBJ2-7; CDR3: CASSQNRDFKNEQYF; DNA: TGTGCCAGCAGCCAAAACCGGGACTTCAAGAACGAGCAGTACTTC
V: TRBV5-1; D: NA; size: once; J: TRBJ2-1; CDR3: CASSLTGESYNEQFF; DNA: TGCGCCAGCAGCTTAACGGGAGAATCCTACAATGAGCAGTTCTTC
V: TRBV18; D: TRBD1; size: NA; J: TRBJ2-7; CDR3: CASSPQDRRKVYEQYF; DNA: TGTGCCAGCTCACCACAGGACAGGAGAAAAGTCTACGAGCAGTACTTC
V: TRBV4-3; D: TRBD1; size: NA; J: TRBJ1-4; CDR3: CASSPGGANEKLFF; DNA: TGCGCCAGCAGCCCAGGGGGAGCTAATGAAAAACTGTTTTTT
V: TRBV19; D: TRBD1; size: NA; J: TRBJ2-7; CDR3: CASRNRGQGYEQYF; DNA: TGTGCCAGTAGGAACAGGGGGCAAGGATACGAGCAGTACTTC
V: TRBV11-2; D: TRBD1; size: NA; J: TRBJ1-4; CDR3: CASSLADRGSTNEKLFF; DNA: TGTGCCAGCAGCTTAGCGGACAGGGGGTCAACTAATGAAAAACTGTTTTTT
V: TRBV11-3; D: TRBD1; size: NA; J: TRBJ1-2; CDR3: CASSLGWDSYGYTF; DNA: TGTGCCAGCAGCTTAGGGTGGGACAGTTATGGCTACACCTTC
V: TRBV2; D: TRBD1; size: NA; J: TRBJ2-2; CDR3: CASSWGTGGGTGELFF; DNA: TGTGCCAGCAGCTGGGGGACAGGGGGCGGTACCGGGGAGCTGTTTTTT